This T cell receptor (beta chain) was sequenced for a study of T cell responses to AZD1222 COVID-19 vaccine. Study-level points and caveats: Among the donors, most were white British and more were female, and clonal diversity was possibly underestimated. After two AZD1222 doses, spike-specific TCR breadth and depth rose versus day 0.

V lost 7 bases and J lost 2, with 5 bases in between. Germline CDR1 MDHEN, CDR2 SYDVKM. The CDR3 spans 11 residues. As concerns this clone: Its antigen is unknown.

Some clones are missing from TCRdb's copy, which holds only in-frame ones; the method was immunoSEQ multiplex PCR. The table has 150,000 to 200,000 clones, about 89% seen once. Source: peripheral blood, taken on day 0 of AZD1222 vaccination. The rearrangement links TRBV28 to TRBJ2-5; D gene unclear. The TCR comes from an adult in good health. The CDR3 DNA reads TGTGCCAGCAAAATTCAAGAGACCCAGTACTTC. Translation: CASKIQETQYF.